One and the same sample provided the 2 T cell receptor beta chains below, sequenced in a study of OX40 agonist ivuxolimab in advanced cancers. This table comes from immunoSEQ multiplex PCR, and its TCRdb copy is limited to in-frame clones, with some not included. The table records 85,000 to 100,000 clones, approximately 94% of them present only once. Source: CD4+ or CD8+ T cells sorted from blood, taken in a trial of the OX40 agonist ivuxolimab. These receptors were collected from an adult with an advanced solid tumor such as melanoma, head and neck, liver or kidney cancer.

The chain has TRBV11-2 and TRBJ1-2, with D perhaps TRBD1 (5 bases). This CDR3 contains 16 residues. Germline V CDR1 and CDR2: SGHAT, FQNNGV. Trimming pared 4 bases from V and 0 bases from J, leaving 15 bases between. CDR3 amino acids: CASSSAGTQANYGYTF. CDR3 nucleotide sequence: TGTGCCAGCAGCTCAGCCGGGACCCAAGCTAACTATGGCTACACCTTC. The complete variable domain, with remaining parts taken from reference TRBV11-2 and TRBJ1-2, reads EAGVAQSPRYKIIEKRQSVAFWCNPISGHATLYWYQQILGQGPKLLIQFQNNGVVDDSQLPKDRFSAERLKGVDSTLKIQPAKLEDSAVYLCASSSAGTQANYGYTFGSGTRLTVV.

This chain connects TRBV6-6 to TRBJ1-6; D is unresolved. CDR1 MNHNY and CDR2 SVGAGI come from the germline V gene (reference sequence). The CDR3 runs to 15 residues. Trimming shortened V by 0 bases and J by 7 bases, and 10 bases separated the two germline ends. The chain's CDR3 is CASSYSPASNSPLHF. The CDR3 DNA reads as TGTGCCAGCAGTTACTCGCCGGCCTCCAATTCACCCCTCCACTTT.